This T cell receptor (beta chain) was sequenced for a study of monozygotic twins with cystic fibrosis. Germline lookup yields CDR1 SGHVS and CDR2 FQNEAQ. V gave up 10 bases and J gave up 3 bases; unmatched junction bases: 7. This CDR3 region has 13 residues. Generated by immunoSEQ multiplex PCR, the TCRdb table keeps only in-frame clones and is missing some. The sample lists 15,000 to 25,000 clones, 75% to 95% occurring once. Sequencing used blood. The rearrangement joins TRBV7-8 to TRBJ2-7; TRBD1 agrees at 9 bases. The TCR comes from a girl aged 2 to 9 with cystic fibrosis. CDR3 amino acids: CATTTGGNYEQYF. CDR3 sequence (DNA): TGTGCCACCACGACAGGGGGAAACTACGAGCAGTACTTC.